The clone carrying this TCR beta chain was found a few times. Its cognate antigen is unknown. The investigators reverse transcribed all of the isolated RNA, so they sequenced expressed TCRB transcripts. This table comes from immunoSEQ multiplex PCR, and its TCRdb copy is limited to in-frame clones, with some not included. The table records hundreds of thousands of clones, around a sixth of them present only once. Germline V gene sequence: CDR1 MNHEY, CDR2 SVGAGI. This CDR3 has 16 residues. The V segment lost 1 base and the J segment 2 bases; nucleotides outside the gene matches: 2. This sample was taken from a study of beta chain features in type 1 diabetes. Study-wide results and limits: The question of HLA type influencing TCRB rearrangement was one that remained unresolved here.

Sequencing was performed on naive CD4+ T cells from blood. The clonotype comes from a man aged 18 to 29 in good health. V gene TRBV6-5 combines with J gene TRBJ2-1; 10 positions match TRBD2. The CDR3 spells CASSYLTSGPYNEQFF. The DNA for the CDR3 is TGTGCCAGCAGTTACTTGACTAGCGGGCCCTACAATGAGCAGTTCTTC.